This T cell receptor (beta chain) came from a study of blood T cell repertoires in COVID-19. On the study more broadly: COVID-19 samples from acute and convalescent phases originated in the United States, Italy and Spain.

V was clipped by 0 bases and J by 7 bases; unmatched bases: 14. The CDR3 runs to 18 residues. Germline loops: CDR1 MNHEY, CDR2 SVGEGT. Profiling relied on immunoSEQ multiplex PCR, and the TCRdb table lists in-frame clones only, not all of them. In the table there are about 230,000 clones, 89% of which are singletons. The V gene is TRBV6-2 or TRBV6-3, the J gene TRBJ1-4; 7 bases align to TRBD1. The sample was PBMCs or T cells enriched from blood (not recorded which). The receptor's source is a woman aged 25 to 39 with acute COVID-19. The CDR3 sequence is CASSYSTLGTWTGEKLFF. The CDR3 region has the DNA TGTGCCAGCAGTTACTCGACCCTGGGGACCTGGACAGGTGAAAAACTGTTTTTT.